The present TCR beta chain was sequenced within a study of cytomegalovirus exposure and HLA in healthy donors (TCRdb year 2017). The study in broad terms: An earlier analysis of several hundred of the donors reported 250 to 300 Gb of sequence data and approximately 110 million unique TCR beta sequences from some 180 million T cells. Roughly 300 gigabases of sequencing data and 91 million or so unique TCR sequences made up an early release that covered nearly 650 HLA-typed donors. Among the roughly 390 genotyped donors, under 90% belonged to the genetic ancestry cluster associated with self-reported Caucasian donors. The study aimed to test whether signatures of past pathogen exposure could be identified by cataloging public T cell receptors. Using immunosequencing, the study profiled T cell repertoires from some 670 subjects and related those repertoires to cytomegalovirus serostatus. A separate validation cohort of about 110 different subjects was used in addition to the approximately 670-subject first cohort. High-throughput TCR immunosequencing, statistical association of individual TCRs with disease status, and machine learning were combined to predict cytomegalovirus infection status. To study patterns of TCR occurrence, a later analysis re-analyzed previously published TCR beta repertoires from hundreds of donors and added high-resolution HLA genotyping. The later analysis used no new phenotypic data to find candidate immune exposures, relying instead on TCR beta sequences and their occurrence across donors. An earlier analysis of fewer than 750 of the donors used high-throughput TCR beta sequencing to judge whether each TCR beta V gene segment behaved as functional or pseudogenic. Donor age, sex, ethnicity and CMV serostatus were compiled alongside the repertoire data. A later genetic analysis used genome-wide SNP genotypes for about 65% of the roughly 700 donors, treating that subset as a discovery cohort. Every discovery cohort repertoire had been produced on one sequencing platform. HLA typing covered class I and class II loci at four-digit resolution. The number of donors typed differed by locus, with roughly 620-640 for A, B, C, DRB1 and DQB1, roughly 520 for DQA1, over 600 for DPA1, and around 450 for DPB1. Because of strong linkage in the cohort, roughly five DR-DQ haplotypes were treated as single units for association and clustering. Among roughly 400 genotyped donors of the cohort, an average of approximately 240,000 unique TCR beta nucleotide sequences was sequenced per donor, of which 15% to 20% were non-productive. Results the study describes overall, beyond this receptor: Presence/absence analyses assumed roughly uniform sequencing depth across donors, an assumption that may not hold. Cytomegalovirus status was reported to be diagnosed by the classifier with high specificity and sensitivity in both the original and validation cohorts. Compared with the 666-donor mean, donors in an Asian-associated ancestry cluster had fewer N-insertions in productive TCRs, according to a later genetic analysis. For the cohort, immune exposure information was limited to CMV serostatus. A later analysis reported that several top co-occurrence clusters appeared linked to parvovirus B19, influenza, CMV and Epstein-Barr virus. A group of highly shared sequence variants was considered likely to be a technical artifact of the sequencing pipeline. A further reported finding was that TCR beta sequences accurately predicted the HLA-A and HLA-B alleles for most subjects in the first cohort. Correlated functional status among segregating V segments might reflect linkage disequilibrium, but an unknown experimental factor could not be ruled out. Most TCR sequences were seen in very few donors, while some public TCRs were found in many individuals. Strong co-occurrence of HLA alleles, especially DR and DQ, made assigning TCR associations to individual alleles difficult. The study gave a list of 150 to 200 TCR beta chains associated with cytomegalovirus. According to a later analysis, TCR association rates differed among HLA loci, with DRB1 alleles showing the most associated TCRs and HLA-C alleles showing the fewest. In an earlier analysis of some 500 of the donors, most TCR beta V segments were observed in productive rearrangements about 90% or about 30% of the time, broadly matching IMGT annotations. A later genetic analysis associated a missense DCLRE1C variant with V-gene and J-gene trimming of TCR beta chains, and an independent cohort replicated the association. Some IMGT-functional V segments, including TRBV6-2 and TRBV6-3, could not be told apart with the 87-base-pair reads, so those segments were excluded. In a later analysis, HLA-associated TCR beta chains showed more clonal expansion and lower generation probabilities than non-associated chains that were equally common. Most CMV-associated TCR beta chains appeared to be HLA-restricted in a later analysis, and the HLA associations seemed to be driven largely by CMV exposure. At a false discovery rate of 0.05, a later analysis linked some 17,000 TCR beta sequences to specific HLA alleles. It was suggested by the authors that the approach could potentially be generalized to other disease states and immunological phenotypes. Because HLA typing was unavailable for some donors at each locus, only the typed subset was used in association tests. In vitro tests confirmed that a few of the cytomegalovirus-associated TCR beta chains recognize cytomegalovirus antigens. The cohort was sequenced for TCR beta chains only, and without alpha or paired-chain data the features that could be detected were limited. The earlier analysis of approximately 540 of the donors excluded approximately 17 rarely observed V segments, including chromosome 9 orphons, because counts were too low.

Based on the germline V gene (reference sequence), the CDR1 and CDR2 sequences are SEHNR and FQNEAQ. The V end loses 1 base and the J end loses 7 bases, and a stretch of 11 bases separates them. The CDR3 measures 14 amino acids from cysteine to phenylalanine. CDR3 DNA only is kept here, 42 bases in frame from base 1. Receptor libraries were prepared by the immunoSEQ multiplex PCR assay. For the multiplex PCR, a mixture combining 60 forward primers for TCR Vbeta segments and 13 reverse primers for TCR Jbeta segments was used. The CDR3 region of rearranged TCR beta genes was amplified from genomic DNA with a multiplex PCR assay. On the Illumina HiSeq System, the amplified TCR beta libraries were sequenced as 87-base-pair reads. From the authors' description of their analysis: Across the roughly 640 repertoires, a later analysis counted roughly 84 million unique TCR beta chains, roughly 11 million of which were shared by at least two donors. To remove PCR and sequencing errors, raw reads were error-corrected and collapsed into unique sequences using a nearest-neighbor algorithm that merged closely related sequences. V, D and J gene segments were assigned by aligning CDR3 sequences to IMGT reference sequences. Each retained sequence needed at least a six-nucleotide match to both a V gene segment and a J gene segment. Rearrangements were classified as productive when the CDR3 lacked stop codons and remained in frame with V and J, and all other rearrangements were classified as non-productive. Following IMGT convention, CDR3 was defined as the stretch from the second conserved V-encoded cysteine up to the conserved J-encoded phenylalanine. In an earlier analysis of around 600 of the donors, sequences lacking an unambiguous match to a single V gene segment were excluded. An earlier analysis of some 500 of the donors classified V segments as functional when productive rearrangements were above 56.7% and as segregating when the standard deviation between donors was above 5%. A statistical classification framework was developed to diagnose cytomegalovirus status using the catalog of TCR beta chain sequences. V and J gene assignment, in a later analysis, came from comparing TCR nucleotide sequences with IMGT/GENE-DB human TR gene sequences. The TCRdist pipeline was used in a later analysis to assign CDR3 sequences and most-parsimonious VDJ recombination scenarios. In a later analysis, each TCR beta chain was defined by its CDR3 amino acid sequence together with its V-gene family, and reads without a unique V-gene family were excluded. A later analysis removed 500 to 650 highly shared, low-generation-probability nucleotide sequences to deal with suspected cross-contamination and a sequencing artifact. In a later analysis, a clonal expansion index was calculated for each public chain from normalized within-repertoire ranks of inferred template counts. In a later analysis, generation probabilities were computed with a VDJ recombination model fitted to out-of-frame rearrangements, and the resulting probabilities were checked against IGoR. Hypergeometric tests were used in a later analysis to score TCR-TCR, TCR-HLA and TCR-CMV co-occurrence, with a repertoire-size bias correction applied to the TCR pairs. False discovery rates were estimated in a later analysis by permuting HLA or CMV assignments 20 times. In a later analysis, co-occurring TCRs were grouped using DBSCAN, and TCRdist sequence similarity was added for clustering within HLA-allele-positive subsets. Repertoires with fewer than 30,000 or more than 120,000 public chains were left out of co-occurrence clustering, as were about 5 repertoires with anomalous nucleotide sharing. Held by TCRdb, this immuneACCESS table contains in-frame sequences only and omits some clones. Under half of the omission traces to an unresolved V gene where checked; the cause of the rest is unknown. V, J and clone size derive from that table, while D and trimming were established from the DNA sequence. Within this sample are 60,000 or so clones, with 70% to 85% of them counted one time only. Approximately 1.5% of the sample goes to the ten largest clones.

This clone came up once. Its cognate antigen has yet to be identified. One base away there is no much larger clone; base qualities are not given. The cohort comprised around 690 healthy bone marrow donors. At the time of sampling, all cohort members were nominally healthy, though unrecorded immune exposures were likely present. The donor was CMV seronegative and was included in the group of a few hundred seronegative cohort members. A peripheral blood sample was collected from each donor, and TCR beta sequencing was performed on peripheral blood mononuclear cells. The Qiagen DNeasy Blood Extraction Kit was used to extract genomic DNA from the blood cell samples.

The rearranged segments are TRBV7-9 and TRBJ1-5, with TRBD1 perhaps the D gene, on 5 matching bases. The clonotype comes from a middle-aged man in good health and CMV-seronegative. Material: PBMCs. The CDR3 protein is CASSLGGGSQPQHF. The nucleotide sequence reads as follows: TGTGCCAGCAGCTTAGGGGGCGGGAGCCAGCCCCAGCATTTT.